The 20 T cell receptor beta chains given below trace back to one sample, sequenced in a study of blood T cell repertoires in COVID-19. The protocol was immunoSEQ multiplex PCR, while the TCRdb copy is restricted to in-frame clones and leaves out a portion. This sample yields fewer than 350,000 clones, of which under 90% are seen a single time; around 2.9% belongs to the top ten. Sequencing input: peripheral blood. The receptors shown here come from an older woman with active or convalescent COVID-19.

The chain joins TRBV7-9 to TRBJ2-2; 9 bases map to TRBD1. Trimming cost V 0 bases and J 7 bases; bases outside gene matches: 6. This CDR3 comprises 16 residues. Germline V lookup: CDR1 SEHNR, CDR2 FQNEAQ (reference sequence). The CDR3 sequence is CASSLARTGEDGELFF. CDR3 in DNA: TGTGCCAGCAGCTTAGCCCGGACAGGGGAGGACGGGGAGCTGTTTTTT.

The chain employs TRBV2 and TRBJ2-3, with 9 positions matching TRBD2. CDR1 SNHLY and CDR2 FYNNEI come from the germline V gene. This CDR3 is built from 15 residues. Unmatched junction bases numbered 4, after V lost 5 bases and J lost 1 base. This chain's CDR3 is CASSRLAAGTDTQYF. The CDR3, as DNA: TGTGCCAGCAGTAGACTAGCGGCGGGCACAGATACGCAGTATTTT.

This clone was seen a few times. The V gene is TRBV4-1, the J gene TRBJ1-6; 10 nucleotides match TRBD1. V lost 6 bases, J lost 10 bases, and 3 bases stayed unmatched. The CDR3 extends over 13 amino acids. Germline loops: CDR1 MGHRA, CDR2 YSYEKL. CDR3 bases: TGCGCCAGCAGTTGGGACAGGGGATCACCCCTCCACTTT. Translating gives CASSWDRGSPLHF.

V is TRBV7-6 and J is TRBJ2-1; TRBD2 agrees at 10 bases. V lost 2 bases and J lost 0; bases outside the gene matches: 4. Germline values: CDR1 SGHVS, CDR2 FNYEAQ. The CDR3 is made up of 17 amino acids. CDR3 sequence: CASSLISGGFSYNEQFF. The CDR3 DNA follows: TGTGCCAGCAGCTTAATTAGCGGGGGGTTCTCCTACAATGAGCAGTTCTTC.

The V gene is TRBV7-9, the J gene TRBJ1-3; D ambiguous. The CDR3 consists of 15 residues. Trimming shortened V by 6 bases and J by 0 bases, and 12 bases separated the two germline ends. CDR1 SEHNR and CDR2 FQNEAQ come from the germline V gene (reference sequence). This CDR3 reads CASSPRGSSGNTIYF. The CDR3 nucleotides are TGTGCCAGCAGTCCGAGAGGGAGCTCTGGAAACACCATATATTTT.

CDR3 sequence: CASSRGGSYEQYF. CDR3 DNA sequence: TGTGCCAGCAGCCGCGGGGGCTCCTACGAGCAGTACTTC. V usage is TRBV7-8 and J usage is TRBJ2-7, with TRBD2 matching 7 bases. The length of the CDR3 is 13 residues. Germline assignment: CDR1 SGHVS and CDR2 FQNEAQ. V lost 5 bases and J lost 0; bases outside the gene matches: 1.

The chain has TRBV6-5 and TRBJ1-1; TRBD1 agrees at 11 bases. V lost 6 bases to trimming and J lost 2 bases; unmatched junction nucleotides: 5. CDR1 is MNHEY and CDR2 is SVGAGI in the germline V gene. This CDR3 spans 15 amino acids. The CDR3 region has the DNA TGTGCCAGCAGAGGACAGGGGGCTTCAAACACTGAAGCTTTCTTT. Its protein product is CASRGQGASNTEAFF.

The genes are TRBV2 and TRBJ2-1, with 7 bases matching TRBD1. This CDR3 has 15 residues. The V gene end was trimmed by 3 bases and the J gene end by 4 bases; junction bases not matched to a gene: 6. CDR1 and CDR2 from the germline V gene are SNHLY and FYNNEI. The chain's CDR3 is CASSEDRSPYNEQFF. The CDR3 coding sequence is TGTGCCAGCAGTGAGGACAGGAGCCCTTACAATGAGCAGTTCTTC.

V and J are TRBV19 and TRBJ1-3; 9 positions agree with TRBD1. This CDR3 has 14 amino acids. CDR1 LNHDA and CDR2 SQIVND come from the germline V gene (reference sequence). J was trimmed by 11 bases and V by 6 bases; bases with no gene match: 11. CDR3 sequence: CASSLPGTGLSIYF. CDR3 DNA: TGTGCCAGTAGCCTCCCCGGGACAGGGTTGTCCATATATTTT.

CDR3 amino acids: CASSGRGTRDSGNTIYF. The CDR3 nucleotides read TGTGCCAGCAGTGGAAGGGGTACCCGGGACAGCGGAAACACCATATATTTT. The chain uses TRBV11-2 and TRBJ1-3; 7 bases are a match to TRBD1. The V gene end was trimmed by 6 bases and the J gene end by 4 bases; junction bases not matched to a gene: 15. CDR1 SGHAT and CDR2 FQNNGV come from the germline V gene. The CDR3 has 17 residues.

CDR3 protein: CANGDSLHQETQYF. The DNA of the CDR3 is TGTGCCAACGGGGACAGCCTCCATCAAGAGACCCAGTACTTC. The chain has TRBV24-1 and TRBJ2-5; 7 bases align to TRBD1. V trimming: 11 bases; J trimming: 2 bases; junction bases outside the gene matches: 10. The CDR3 contains 14 residues. Germline assignment: CDR1 KGHDR and CDR2 SFDVKD.

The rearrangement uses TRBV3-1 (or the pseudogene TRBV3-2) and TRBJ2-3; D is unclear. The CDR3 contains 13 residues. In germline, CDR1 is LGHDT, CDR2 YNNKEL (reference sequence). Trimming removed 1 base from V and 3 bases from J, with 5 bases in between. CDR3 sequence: CASSQGYTDTQYF. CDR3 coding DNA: TGTGCCAGCAGCCAAGGTTATACAGATACGCAGTATTTT.

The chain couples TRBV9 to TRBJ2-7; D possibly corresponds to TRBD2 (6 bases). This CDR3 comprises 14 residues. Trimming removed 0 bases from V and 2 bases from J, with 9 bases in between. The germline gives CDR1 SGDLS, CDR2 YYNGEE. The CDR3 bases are TGTGCCAGCAGCGTAGGGGGCGGGACCTACGAGCAGTACTTC. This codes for CASSVGGGTYEQYF.

CDR3: CASSPPGGRTNEQFF. DNA for the CDR3: TGTGCCAGCTCACCACCCGGGGGGCGGACGAATGAGCAGTTCTTC. This chain links TRBV18 with TRBJ2-1; D is possibly TRBD2 (7 bases). CDR1 and CDR2 from the germline V gene are KGHSH and LQKENI. The CDR3 covers 15 residues. V was shortened by 0 bases and J by 7 bases, with 13 bases between the two germline ends.

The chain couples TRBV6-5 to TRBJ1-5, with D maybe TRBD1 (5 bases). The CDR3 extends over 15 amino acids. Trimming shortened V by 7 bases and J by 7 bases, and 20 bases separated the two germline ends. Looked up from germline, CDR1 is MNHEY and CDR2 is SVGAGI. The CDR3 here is CASIPRRDANQPQHF. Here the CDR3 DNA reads TGTGCCAGCATACCCAGGAGGGACGCAAACCAGCCCCAGCATTTT.

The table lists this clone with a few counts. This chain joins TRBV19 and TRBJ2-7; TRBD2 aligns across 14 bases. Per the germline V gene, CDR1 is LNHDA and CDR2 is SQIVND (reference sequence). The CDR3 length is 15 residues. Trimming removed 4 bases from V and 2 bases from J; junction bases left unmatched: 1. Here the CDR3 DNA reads TGTGCCAGTAGTAAGGGACTAGCGGGGGCCTACGAGCAGTACTTC. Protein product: CASSKGLAGAYEQYF.

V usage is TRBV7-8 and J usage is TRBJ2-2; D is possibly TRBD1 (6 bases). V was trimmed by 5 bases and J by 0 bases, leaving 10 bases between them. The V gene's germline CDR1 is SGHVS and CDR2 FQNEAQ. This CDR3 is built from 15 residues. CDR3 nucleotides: TGTGCCAGCAGCCCGACAGGTTCGAACACCGGGGAGCTGTTTTTT. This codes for CASSPTGSNTGELFF.

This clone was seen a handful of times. The chain's CDR3 is CASSQRGAALSGNTIYF. DNA of the CDR3: TGCGCCAGCAGCCAACGGGGGGCGGCCCTCTCTGGAAACACCATATATTTT. The chain is built from TRBV4-1 and TRBJ1-3; weak D call: TRBD1 (6 bases). Trimming pared 2 bases from V and 0 bases from J, leaving 14 bases between. CDR3 size: 17 residues. Germline V gene data show CDR1 as MGHRA and CDR2 as YSYEKL.

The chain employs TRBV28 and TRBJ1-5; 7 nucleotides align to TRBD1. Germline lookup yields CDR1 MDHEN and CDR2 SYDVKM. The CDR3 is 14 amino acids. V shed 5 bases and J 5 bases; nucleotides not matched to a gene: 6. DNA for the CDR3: TGTGCCAGCAGTCCGACAGGGTCCCATCAGCCCCAGCATTTT. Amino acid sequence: CASSPTGSHQPQHF.

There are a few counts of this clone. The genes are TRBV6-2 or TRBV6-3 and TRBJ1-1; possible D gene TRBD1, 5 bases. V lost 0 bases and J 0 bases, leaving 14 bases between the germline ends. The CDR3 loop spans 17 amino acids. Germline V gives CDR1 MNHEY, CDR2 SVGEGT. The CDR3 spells CASSYSDRDYLNTEAFF. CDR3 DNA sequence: TGTGCCAGCAGTTACTCAGACAGAGATTACTTGAACACTGAAGCTTTCTTT.